A selection of T cell receptor beta chains follows, all from one sample in a study of blood T cell repertoires in COVID-19. Libraries were prepared by immunoSEQ multiplex PCR; TCRdb keeps only in-frame clonotypes and omits some of them. The sample shows 270,000 or so clones, approximately 91% of them seen only once. The sequencing input was PBMCs or T cells enriched from blood (not recorded which). The receptors stem from a woman between 35 and 50 years old with acute COVID-19. Each CDR3 is given with its conserved first and last residue. A clone size is listed for some rows: how often the clone was seen (once, few, many), or a class if it is expanded.

len | j_gene | v_gene | abundance | CDR3aa
15 | TRBJ2-7 | TRBV5-6 | - | CASSLVDRESYEQYF
14 | TRBJ2-7 | TRBV6-5 | - | CASSPGTGNYEQYF
15 | TRBJ2-1 | TRBV30 | - | CAWSGGGRAYNEQFF
15 | TRBJ2-2 | TRBV5-1 | - | CASSPGLLNTGELFF
14 | TRBJ2-7 | TRBV7-2 | - | CASSLRTGAHEQYF
15 | TRBJ1-4 | TRBV2 | many | CASSEDWGPNEKLFF
13 | TRBJ1-2 | TRBV5-1 | - | CASSLAGGRGYTF
12 | TRBJ2-1 | TRBV6-5 | - | CASSYGAPGQFF
15 | TRBJ2-7 | TRBV7-9 | - | CASSRRLAGDYEQYF
15 | TRBJ2-1 | TRBV5-1 | - | CASSRITSGINEQFF
14 | TRBJ2-6 | TRBV19 | - | CASSTATGANVLTF
15 | TRBJ2-6 | TRBV24-1 | - | CATSDPSSGANVLTF
16 | TRBJ1-6 | TRBV28 | - | CASSLGARTTNSPLHF
14 | TRBJ1-2 | TRBV29-1 | few | CSVGMRGGAGGYTF
15 | TRBJ2-1 | TRBV3-1/TRBV3-2 | - | CASSQGQGTYNEQFF
13 | TRBJ1-6 | TRBV6-1 | - | CASSEAYNSPLHF
15 | TRBJ2-7 | TRBV7-8 | - | CASSPLGQGSKEQYF
17 | TRBJ1-5 | TRBV24-1 | few | CATSDGTGGGPHQPQHF
14 | TRBJ1-1 | TRBV7-2 | - | CASSSPTRVTEAFF
12 | TRBJ1-2 | TRBV30 | - | CAWDRQNYGYTF
17 | TRBJ2-7 | TRBV4-2 | - | CASSQGASGRRAYEQYF
13 | TRBJ1-4 | TRBV6-5 | once | CASEGGMKEKLFF
13 | TRBJ1-4 | TRBV5-1 | - | CASSRESNEKLFF
16 | TRBJ2-1 | TRBV7-2 | few | CASSFQGSGARREQFF
15 | TRBJ2-1 | TRBV5-1 | - | CASSQDMRGRGKEFF
16 | TRBJ2-2 | TRBV25-1 | - | CASSDLTDRDTGELFF
11 | TRBJ2-5 | TRBV5-4 | - | CATTMEGTQYF
15 | TRBJ2-3 | TRBV28 | - | CASSLAGIGADTQYF
13 | TRBJ2-4 | TRBV12-3/TRBV12-4 | - | CASSFGAVNIQYF
15 | TRBJ2-3 | TRBV5-1 | - | CASSLGGLAGDTQYF
14 | TRBJ1-4 | TRBV2 | once | CASSVGQGTEKLFF
16 | TRBJ2-1 | TRBV6-2/TRBV6-3 | - | CASSPAGTGDNNEQFF
12 | TRBJ2-3 | TRBV24-1 | - | CATRSSGDTQYF